Listed here are 5 T cell receptor beta chains from one sample, sequenced in a study of regulatory T cells in long-lasting Graves disease. As to time point: persistent/refractory GD, antithyroid drugs over 5 years with positive TRAb. The authors made the TCR library using RNA they extracted from PBMCs. According to the study, TCR beta libraries were built with iRepertoire HTBI primers and CDR3-region Arm-PCR. Each CDR3 protein is one row after TCRdb ran MiXCR on the multiplex PCR reads. The sample includes 420,000 or so distinct CDR3 sequences, roughly a quarter of them seen just once. Specimen: peripheral blood mononuclear cells (PBMCs), collected when the disease was refractory, from a patient treated with antithyroid drugs. Receptor source: a female donor with Graves disease.

This chain uses TRBV5-1 with TRBJ2-2, with TRBD1 matching 10 bases. Germline-derived CDR1 and CDR2 are SGHRS and YFSETQ. J lost 0 bases, V lost 3 bases, and 11 bases had no gene match. CDR3 length: 19 amino acids. The CDR3 coding sequence is TGCGCCAGCAGCTCCCGACAGGGGGCAATGCCTTCGAACACCGGGGAGCTGTTTTTT. Its protein is CASSSRQGAMPSNTGELFF.

The chain is built from TRBV20-1 and TRBJ2-1, with a weak D call TRBD2 (5 bases). From germline, CDR1 is DFQATT and CDR2 SNEGSKA (reference sequence). V was trimmed by 3 bases and J by 9 bases, leaving 24 bases between them. The length of the CDR3 is 16 residues. In DNA form, the CDR3 reads TGCAGTGCTAGCTCTCGCCAAAGAGGACTGGTCGGTGAGCAGTTCTTC. Translating it yields CSASSRQRGLVGEQFF.

This clonotype was recorded a few times. The CDR3 sequence is CASSPGTSGSYYNEQFF. The CDR3 DNA follows: TGTGCCAGCAGCCCAGGGACTAGCGGGTCTTACTACAATGAGCAGTTCTTC. The chain recombines TRBV7-2 with TRBJ2-1; 12 nucleotides align to TRBD2. Looked up from germline, CDR1 is SGHTA and CDR2 is FQGNSA. With V trimmed by 5 bases and J by 3 bases, 8 bases remained unmatched. This CDR3 has 17 amino acids.

This clonotype was seen only a few times. The genes are TRBV4-3 and TRBJ2-5; D remains ambiguous. CDR1 and CDR2 (germline): LGHNA, YSLEER. V gave up 8 bases and J gave up 0 bases, with 16 bases separating them. The CDR3 length is 15 residues. CDR3 loop: CASAKMAEYQETQYF. CDR3 bases: TGCGCCAGCGCCAAGATGGCGGAGTACCAAGAGACCCAGTACTTC.

This clonotype has more than one count but fewer than ten. This chain connects TRBV20-1 to TRBJ2-7, with TRBD1 as a possible D gene (6 bases). CDR3 length equals 15 residues. Trimming removed 0 bases at V and 3 bases at J, with 15 bases between. Germline values: CDR1 DFQATT, CDR2 SNEGSKA (reference sequence). The CDR3 coding sequence is TGCAGTGCTAGAGATTGGGAGACAGGACGCTACGAGCAGTACTTC. Translating gives CSARDWETGRYEQYF.